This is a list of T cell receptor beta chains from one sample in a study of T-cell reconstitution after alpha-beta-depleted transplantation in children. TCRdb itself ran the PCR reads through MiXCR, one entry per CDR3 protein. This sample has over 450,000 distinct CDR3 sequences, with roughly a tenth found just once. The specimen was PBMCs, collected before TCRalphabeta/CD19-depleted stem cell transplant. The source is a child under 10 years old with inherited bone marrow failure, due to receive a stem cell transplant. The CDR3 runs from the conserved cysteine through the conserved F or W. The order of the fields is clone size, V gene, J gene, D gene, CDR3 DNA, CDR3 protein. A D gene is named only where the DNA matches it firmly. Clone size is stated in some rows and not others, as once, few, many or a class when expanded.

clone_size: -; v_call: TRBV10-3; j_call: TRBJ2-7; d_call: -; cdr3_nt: TGTGCCATCAGTGAGTCTCCCTCGGACCCAACCCCGTACGAGCAGTACTTC; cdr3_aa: CAISESPSDPTPYEQYF
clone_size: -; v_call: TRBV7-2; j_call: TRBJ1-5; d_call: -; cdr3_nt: TGTGCCAGCAGCTTAGTCGGCGGGTTGGGCAATCAGCCCCAGCATTTT; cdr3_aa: CASSLVGGLGNQPQHF
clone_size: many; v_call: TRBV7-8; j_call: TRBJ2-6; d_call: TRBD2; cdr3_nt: TGTGCCAGCAGCTTAGCGGGGGGGGTTGCTGGGGCCAACGTCCTGACTTTC; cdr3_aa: CASSLAGGVAGANVLTF
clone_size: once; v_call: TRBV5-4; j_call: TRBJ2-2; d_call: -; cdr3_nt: TGTGCCAGCACCCCGGCGGAGAACACCGGGGAGCTGTTTTTT; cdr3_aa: CASTPAENTGELFF
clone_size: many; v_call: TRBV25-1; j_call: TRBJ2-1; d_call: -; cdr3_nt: TGTGCCAGCAGTGAATCGGGCGGGATAAGTTACAATGAGCAGTTCTTC; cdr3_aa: CASSESGGISYNEQFF
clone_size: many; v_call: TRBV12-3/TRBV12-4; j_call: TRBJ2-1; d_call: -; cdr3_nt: TGTGCCAGCAGTTTAGCGCAGTGGGAAGGCAATGAGCAGTTCTTC; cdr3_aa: CASSLAQWEGNEQFF
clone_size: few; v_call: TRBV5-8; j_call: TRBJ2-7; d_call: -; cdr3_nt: TGTGCCAGCAGCTCGCCACAGGGCCACGAGCAGTACTTC; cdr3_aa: CASSSPQGHEQYF
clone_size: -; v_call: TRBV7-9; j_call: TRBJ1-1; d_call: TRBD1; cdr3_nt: TGTGCCAGCAGCTTACAGGGACAGGTGGTCACTGAAGCTTTCTTT; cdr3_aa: CASSLQGQVVTEAFF
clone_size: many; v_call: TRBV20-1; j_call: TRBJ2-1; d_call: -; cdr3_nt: TGCAGTGCTCCCCAGGACTTCACTTACAATGAGCAGTTCTTC; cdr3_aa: CSAPQDFTYNEQFF
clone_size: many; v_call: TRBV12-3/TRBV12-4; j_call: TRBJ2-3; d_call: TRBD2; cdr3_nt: TGTGCCAGCAACACCGGGACTACCAGCACAGATACGCAGTATTTT; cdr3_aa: CASNTGTTSTDTQYF
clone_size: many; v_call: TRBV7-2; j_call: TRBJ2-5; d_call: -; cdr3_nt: TGTGCCAGCAGCTCCGGACCCTTTTTATTTGAGACCCAGTACTTC; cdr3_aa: CASSSGPFLFETQYF
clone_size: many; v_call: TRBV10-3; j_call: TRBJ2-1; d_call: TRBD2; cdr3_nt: TGTGCCATCAGTGAGGGACTAGCATGGCAGTTCTTC; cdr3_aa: CAISEGLAWQFF
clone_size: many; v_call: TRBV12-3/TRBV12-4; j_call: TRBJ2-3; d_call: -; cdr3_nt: TGTGCCAGCAGTCTAAGCGGGAGCACAGATACGCAGTATTTT; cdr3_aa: CASSLSGSTDTQYF
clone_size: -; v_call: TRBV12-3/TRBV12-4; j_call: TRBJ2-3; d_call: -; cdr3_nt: TGTGCCAATGGTGGGGCTTTTAGCACAGATACGCAGTATTTT; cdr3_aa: CANGGAFSTDTQYF
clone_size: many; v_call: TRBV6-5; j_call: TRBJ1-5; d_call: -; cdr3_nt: TGTGCCAGCAGTTATTCTGCGGAAGGACAGCCCCAGCATTTT; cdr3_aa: CASSYSAEGQPQHF
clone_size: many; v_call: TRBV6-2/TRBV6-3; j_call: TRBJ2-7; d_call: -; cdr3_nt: TGTGCCAGCACCCGGTCCTCCTACGAGCAGTACTTC; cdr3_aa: CASTRSSYEQYF
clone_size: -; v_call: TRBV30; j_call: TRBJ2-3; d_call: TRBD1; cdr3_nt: TGTGCCTGGACACAGGGGTTAGATACGCAGTATTTT; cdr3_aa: CAWTQGLDTQYF
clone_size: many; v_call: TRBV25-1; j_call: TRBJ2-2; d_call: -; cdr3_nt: TGTGCCAGCAGTGTATGGACCGGGGAGCTGTTTTTT; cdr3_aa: CASSVWTGELFF
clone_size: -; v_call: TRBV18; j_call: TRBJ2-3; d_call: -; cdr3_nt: TGTGCCAGCTCCCCGAGCGCCACGCGCACAGATACGCAGTATTTT; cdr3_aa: CASSPSATRTDTQYF
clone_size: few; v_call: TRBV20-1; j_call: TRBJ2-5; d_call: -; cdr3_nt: TGCAGTGCTGCAGTTGGGGGAGAAGAGACCCAGTACTTC; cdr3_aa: CSAAVGGEETQYF
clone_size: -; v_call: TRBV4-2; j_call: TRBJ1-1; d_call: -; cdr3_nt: TGTGCCAGCAGCCAATCTGTGAGTGAAGCTTTCTTT; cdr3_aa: CASSQSVSEAFF
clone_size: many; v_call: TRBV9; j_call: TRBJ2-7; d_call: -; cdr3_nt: TGTGCCAGCAGCGTACAATGGGGACCTGGGTACGAGCAGTACTTC; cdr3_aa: CASSVQWGPGYEQYF
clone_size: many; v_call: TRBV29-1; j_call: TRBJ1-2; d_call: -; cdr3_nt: TGCAGCGTTGGGCCCCCCGTGAGCCAGGGGGGCTACACCTTC; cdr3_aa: CSVGPPVSQGGYTF
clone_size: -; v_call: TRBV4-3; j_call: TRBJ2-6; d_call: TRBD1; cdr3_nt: TGCGCCAGCAGCCAAGAAAAGGACAGGCTGTCCGGGGCCAACGTCCTGACTTTC; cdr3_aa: CASSQEKDRLSGANVLTF
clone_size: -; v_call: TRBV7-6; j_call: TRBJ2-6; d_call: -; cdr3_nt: TGTGCCAGCAGCCGCATCTCTGGGGCCAACGTCCTGACTTTC; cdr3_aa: CASSRISGANVLTF
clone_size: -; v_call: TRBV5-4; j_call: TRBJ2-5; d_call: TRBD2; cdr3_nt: TGTGCCAGCAGCTTCCCTAGCGGGACACAAGAGACCCAGTACTTC; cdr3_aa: CASSFPSGTQETQYF
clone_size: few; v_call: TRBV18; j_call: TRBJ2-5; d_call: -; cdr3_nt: TGTGCCAGCTCACCCACCCAGGCCGGACAAGAGACCCAGTACTTC; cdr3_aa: CASSPTQAGQETQYF
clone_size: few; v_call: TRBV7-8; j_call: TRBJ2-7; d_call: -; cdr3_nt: TGTGCCAGCAGCTTAGTAGAGGCCGCGAGCTCCTACGAGCAGTACTTC; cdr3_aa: CASSLVEAASSYEQYF
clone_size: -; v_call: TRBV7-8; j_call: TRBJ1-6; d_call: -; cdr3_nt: TGTGCCAGCAGCTTGCCGGGGAATTCACCCCTCCACTTT; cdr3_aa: CASSLPGNSPLHF
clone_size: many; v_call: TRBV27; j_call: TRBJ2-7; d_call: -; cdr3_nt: TGTGCCAGCAGAACCAGGCTGGAGTACGAGCAGTACTTC; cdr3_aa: CASRTRLEYEQYF
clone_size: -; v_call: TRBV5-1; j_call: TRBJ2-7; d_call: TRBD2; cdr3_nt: TGCGCCAGCAGCTTGGGGCTAGCGGGAGTCGCCCCCGGTTACGAGCAGTACTTC; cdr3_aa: CASSLGLAGVAPGYEQYF
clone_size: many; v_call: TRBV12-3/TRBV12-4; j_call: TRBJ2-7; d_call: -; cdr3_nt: TGTGCCAGCAGTTATAAGAGCTCCTACGAGCAGTACTTC; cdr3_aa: CASSYKSSYEQYF
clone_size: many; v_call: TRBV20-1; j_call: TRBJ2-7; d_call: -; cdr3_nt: TGCAGTGCTAGAGAGACGTGGAACGAGCAGTACTTC; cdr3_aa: CSARETWNEQYF
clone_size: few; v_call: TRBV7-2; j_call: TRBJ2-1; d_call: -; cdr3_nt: TGTGCCAGCAGCTTTTACCGGTTCTCCTACAATGAGCAGTTCTTC; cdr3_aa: CASSFYRFSYNEQFF
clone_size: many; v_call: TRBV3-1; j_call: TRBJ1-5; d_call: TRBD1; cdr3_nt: TGTGCCAGCAGCCAAAGCTACAGGGGAGATCAGCCCCAGCATTTT; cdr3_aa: CASSQSYRGDQPQHF
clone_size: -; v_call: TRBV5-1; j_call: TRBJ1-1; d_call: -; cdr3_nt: TGCGCCAGCAGCACGCACGGGGGGGGGACTGAAGCTTTCTTT; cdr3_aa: CASSTHGGGTEAFF
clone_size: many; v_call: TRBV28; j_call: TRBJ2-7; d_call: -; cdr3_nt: TGTGCCAGCAGCCTGGATTCAGGGGGGAGCTCCTACGAGCAGTACTTC; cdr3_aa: CASSLDSGGSSYEQYF
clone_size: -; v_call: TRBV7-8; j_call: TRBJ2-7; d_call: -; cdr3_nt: TGTGCCAGCAGCTTAGAACTAGCCCTCTCCTACGAGCAGTACTTC; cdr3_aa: CASSLELALSYEQYF
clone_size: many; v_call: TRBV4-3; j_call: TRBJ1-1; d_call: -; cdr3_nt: TGCGCCAGCAGCCAAGCGGACACTGAAGCTTTCTTT; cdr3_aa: CASSQADTEAFF
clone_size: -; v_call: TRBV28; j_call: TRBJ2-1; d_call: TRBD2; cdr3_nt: TGTGCCAGCAGTTGGCCTAGCGGGAGTAGCTCCTACAATGAGCAGTTCTTC; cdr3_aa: CASSWPSGSSSYNEQFF
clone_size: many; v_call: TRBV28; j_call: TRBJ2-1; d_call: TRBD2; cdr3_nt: TGTGCCAGCAGGGCTAGCGGGAGGAATGAGCAGTTCTTC; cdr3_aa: CASRASGRNEQFF
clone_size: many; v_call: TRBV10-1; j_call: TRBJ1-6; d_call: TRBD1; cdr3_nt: TGCGCCAGCAGCCCGGGACAGGGGGCTTCACCCCTCCACTTT; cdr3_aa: CASSPGQGASPLHF
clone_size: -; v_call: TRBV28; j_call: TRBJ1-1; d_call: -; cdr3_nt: TGTGCCAGCAGTTTATCGGGGGGGATGAACACTGAAGCTTTCTTT; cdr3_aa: CASSLSGGMNTEAFF
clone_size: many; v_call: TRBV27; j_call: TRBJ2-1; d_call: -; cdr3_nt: TGTGCCAGCAGTTTAACCGGACAGCTTTACAATGAGCAGTTCTTC; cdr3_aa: CASSLTGQLYNEQFF
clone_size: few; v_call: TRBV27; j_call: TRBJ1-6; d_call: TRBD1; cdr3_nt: TGTGCCAGCAGACCTCTGACAGGGGGTAATTCACCCCTCCACTTT; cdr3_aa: CASRPLTGGNSPLHF
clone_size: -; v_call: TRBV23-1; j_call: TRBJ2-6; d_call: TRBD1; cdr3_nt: TGCGCCAGCAGTCAACCACCCAATGACAGGGTGAGGTTCTCTGGGGCCAACGTCCTGACTTTC; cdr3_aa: CASSQPPNDRVRFSGANVLTF
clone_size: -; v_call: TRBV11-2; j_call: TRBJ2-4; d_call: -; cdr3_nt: TGTGCCAGCAGCTTAGCCCACACCAAGGGGGACATTCAGTACTTC; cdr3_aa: CASSLAHTKGDIQYF
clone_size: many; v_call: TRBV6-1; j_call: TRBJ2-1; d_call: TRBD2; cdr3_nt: TGTGCCAGCAGTGAAGCCCGGGGGGGCTACGGCTACAATGAGCAGTTCTTC; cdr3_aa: CASSEARGGYGYNEQFF
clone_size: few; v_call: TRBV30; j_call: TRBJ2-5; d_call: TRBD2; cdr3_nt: TGTGCCTGGAGGGAAGGGACTAGCTTATTGGAGACCCAGTACTTC; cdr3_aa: CAWREGTSLLETQYF
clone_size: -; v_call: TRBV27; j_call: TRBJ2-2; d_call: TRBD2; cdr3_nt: TGTGCCAGCAGTCCCTCGCGACTAGCGGCGAACACCGGGGAGCTGTTTTTT; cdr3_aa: CASSPSRLAANTGELFF
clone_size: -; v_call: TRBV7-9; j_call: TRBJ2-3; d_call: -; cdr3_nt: TGTGCCAGCAGCTCGGCTCACACAGATACGCAGTATTTT; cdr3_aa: CASSSAHTDTQYF
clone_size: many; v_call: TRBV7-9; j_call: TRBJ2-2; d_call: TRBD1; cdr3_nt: TGTGCCAGCAGCTTAGCGTGGGAGACAGGGCCATACGGGGAGCTGTTTTTT; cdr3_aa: CASSLAWETGPYGELFF
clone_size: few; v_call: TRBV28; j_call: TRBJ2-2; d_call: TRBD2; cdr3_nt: TGTGCCAGCAGTCCCAGACTAGCGGGAGGACCGAAAAAAAGGACCGGGGAGCTGTTTTTT; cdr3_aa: CASSPRLAGGPKKRTGELFF
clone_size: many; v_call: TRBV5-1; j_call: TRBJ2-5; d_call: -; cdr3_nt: TGCGCCAGCAGCTTGGTGCCGGGGGAAGAGACCCAGTACTTC; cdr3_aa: CASSLVPGEETQYF
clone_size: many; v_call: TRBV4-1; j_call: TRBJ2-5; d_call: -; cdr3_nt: TGCGCCAGCAGCCAAGACCCCCGAAGTCAAGAGACCCAGTACTTC; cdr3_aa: CASSQDPRSQETQYF
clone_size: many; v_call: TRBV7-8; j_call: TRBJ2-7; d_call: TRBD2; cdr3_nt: TGTGCCAGCAGCTCCCGGGGGAGGAGCGGGACCTACGAGCAGTACTTC; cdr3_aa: CASSSRGRSGTYEQYF
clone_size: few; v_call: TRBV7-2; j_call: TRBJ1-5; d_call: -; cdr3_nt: TGTGCCAGCAGCTTAGAGGACGGATATCAGCCCCAGCATTTT; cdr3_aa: CASSLEDGYQPQHF
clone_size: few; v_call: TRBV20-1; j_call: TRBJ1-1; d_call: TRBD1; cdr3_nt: TGCAGTGCTCCTCGCGGGGGGACAGGTGAAGCTTTCTTT; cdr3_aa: CSAPRGGTGEAFF
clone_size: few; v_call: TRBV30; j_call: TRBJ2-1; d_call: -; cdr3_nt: TGTGCCTGGAGTGTACGCGCTTCCGGTGAGCAGTTCTTC; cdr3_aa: CAWSVRASGEQFF
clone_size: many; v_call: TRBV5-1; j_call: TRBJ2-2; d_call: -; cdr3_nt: TGCGCCAGCAGCTCGGGACCTTCGGGCGGGGAGCTGTTTTTT; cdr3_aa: CASSSGPSGGELFF